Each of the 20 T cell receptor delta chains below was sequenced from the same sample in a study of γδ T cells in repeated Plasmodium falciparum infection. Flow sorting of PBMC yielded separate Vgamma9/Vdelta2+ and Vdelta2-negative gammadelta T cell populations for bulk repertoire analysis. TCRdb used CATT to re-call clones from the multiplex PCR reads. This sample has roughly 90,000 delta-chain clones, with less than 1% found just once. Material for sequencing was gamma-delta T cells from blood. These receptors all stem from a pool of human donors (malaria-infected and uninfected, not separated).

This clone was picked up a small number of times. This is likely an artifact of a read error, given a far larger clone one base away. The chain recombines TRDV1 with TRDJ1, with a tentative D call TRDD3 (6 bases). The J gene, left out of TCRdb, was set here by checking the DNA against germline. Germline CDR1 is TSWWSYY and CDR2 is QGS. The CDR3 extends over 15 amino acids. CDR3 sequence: CALGGPYTDTDKLIF. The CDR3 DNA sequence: TGTGCCCTTGGGGGCCCCTACACGGACACCGATAAACTCATCTTT.

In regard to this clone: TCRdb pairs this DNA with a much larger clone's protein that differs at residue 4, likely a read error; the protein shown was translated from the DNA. CDR3 coding DNA: TGTGCCTGTGAAACCGTATCCCGTACTGGAGACGATAAACTCATCTTT. It codes for CACETVSRTGDDKLIF. The gene calls are TRDV2 and TRDJ1, with TRDD3 as a possible D gene (5 bases). Germline CDR1 is GEAIGNYY and CDR2 is EKD. The CDR3 sequence is 16 residues long. The V end lost 4 bases, the J end lost 4 bases, and 21 bases lay between the germline ends.

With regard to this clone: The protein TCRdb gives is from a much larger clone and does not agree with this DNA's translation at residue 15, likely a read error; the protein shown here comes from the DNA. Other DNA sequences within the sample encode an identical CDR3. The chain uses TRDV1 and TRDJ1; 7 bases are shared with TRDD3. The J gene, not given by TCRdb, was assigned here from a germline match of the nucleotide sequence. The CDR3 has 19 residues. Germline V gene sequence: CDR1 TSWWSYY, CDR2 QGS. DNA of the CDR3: TGTGCTCTTGGGGAACTTTCTGGGGGGCTAGCCCGGGAGACCGGTAAACTCATCTTT. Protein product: CALGELSGGLARETGKLIF.

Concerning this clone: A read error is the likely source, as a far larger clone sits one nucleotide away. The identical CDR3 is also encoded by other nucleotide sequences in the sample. For the CDR3, the DNA is TGTGCTCTTGGGGAAAAGACGAAGGCCTTCCTGGGGAGTTACACCGATAAACTCATTTTT. Protein sequence: CALGEKTKAFLGSYTDKLIF. The V gene is given as TRDV1, and no J gene call is available; TRDD3, the D gene given by the table, was not confirmed from the DNA. Germline V lookup: CDR1 TSWWSYY, CDR2 QGS. This CDR3 comprises 20 residues.

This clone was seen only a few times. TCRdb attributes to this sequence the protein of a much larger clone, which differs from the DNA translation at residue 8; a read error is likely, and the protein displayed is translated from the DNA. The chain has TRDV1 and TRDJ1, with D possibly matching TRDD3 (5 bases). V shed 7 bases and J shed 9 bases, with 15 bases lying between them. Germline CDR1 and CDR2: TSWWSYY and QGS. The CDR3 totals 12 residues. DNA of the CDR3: TGTGCTCTTGTATCAGTGGATATGGAACTCATCTTT. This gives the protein CALVSVDMELIF.

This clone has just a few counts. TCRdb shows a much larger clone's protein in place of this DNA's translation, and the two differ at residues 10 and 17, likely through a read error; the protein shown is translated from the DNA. CDR3 protein: CALGRTWGIGVSSSWDARQMFF. CDR3 DNA sequence: TGTGCTCTTGGGCGAACGTGGGGGATAGGCGTTTCGAGCTCCTGGGACGCCCGACAGATGTTTTTC. The chain carries TRDV1 and TRDJ3; 9 bases are shared with TRDD3. This CDR3 has 22 amino acids. CDR1 is TSWWSYY, CDR2 QGS, per germline.

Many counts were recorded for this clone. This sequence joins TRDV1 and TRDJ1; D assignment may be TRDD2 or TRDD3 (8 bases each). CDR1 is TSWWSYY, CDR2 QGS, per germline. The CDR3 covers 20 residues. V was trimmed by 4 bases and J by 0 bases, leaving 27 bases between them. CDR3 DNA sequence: TGTGCTCTTGGGGTCCTACTTCCTACAGGGGGGATATCGTACACCGATAAACTCATCTTT. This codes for CALGVLLPTGGISYTDKLIF.

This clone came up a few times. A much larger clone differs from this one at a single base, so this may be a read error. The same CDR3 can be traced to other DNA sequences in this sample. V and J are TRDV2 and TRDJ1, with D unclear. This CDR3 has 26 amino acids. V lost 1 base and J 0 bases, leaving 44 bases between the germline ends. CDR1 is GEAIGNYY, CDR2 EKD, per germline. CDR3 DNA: TGTGCCTGTGACACGGTTAACTCACTCTCCTCCGACACCCACCACTTGCGCCGCGACAACACCGATAAACTCATCTTT. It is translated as CACDTVNSLSSDTHHLRRDNTDKLIF.

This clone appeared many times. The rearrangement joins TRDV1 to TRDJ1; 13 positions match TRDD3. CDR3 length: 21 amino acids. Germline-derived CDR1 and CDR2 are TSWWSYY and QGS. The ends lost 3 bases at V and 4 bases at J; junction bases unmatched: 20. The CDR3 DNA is TGTGCTCTTGGGGACCCACGTATCCTACACTGGGGGATACGGGAGGGCGATAAACTCATCTTT. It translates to CALGDPRILHWGIREGDKLIF.

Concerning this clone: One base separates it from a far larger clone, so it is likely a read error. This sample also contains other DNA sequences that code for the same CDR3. The CDR3 here is CALGEPFPTTGLWGWGHTDKLIF. The CDR3 nucleotides are TGTGCTCTTGGGGAACCATTTCCTACTACCGGCCTCTGGGGCTGGGGACACACCGATAAACTCATCTTT. This chain links TRDV1 with TRDJ1, with D possibly matching TRDD2 (7 bases). The J gene was not available in TCRdb and was assigned here by matching the DNA to germline segments. Between the trimmed V and J ends, which lost 1 base and 0 bases, there was a span of 33 bases. The CDR3 covers 23 residues. Per the germline V gene, CDR1 is TSWWSYY and CDR2 is QGS.

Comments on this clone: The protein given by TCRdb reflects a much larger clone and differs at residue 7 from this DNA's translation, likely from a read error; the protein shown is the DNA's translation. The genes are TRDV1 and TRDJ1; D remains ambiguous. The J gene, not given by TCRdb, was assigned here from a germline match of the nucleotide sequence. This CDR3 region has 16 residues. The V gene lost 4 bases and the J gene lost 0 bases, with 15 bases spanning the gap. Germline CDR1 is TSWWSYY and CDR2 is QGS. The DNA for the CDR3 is TGTGCTCTTGGGGTCGCTCTCACCCAGTACACCGATAAACTCATCTTT. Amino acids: CALGVALTQYTDKLIF.

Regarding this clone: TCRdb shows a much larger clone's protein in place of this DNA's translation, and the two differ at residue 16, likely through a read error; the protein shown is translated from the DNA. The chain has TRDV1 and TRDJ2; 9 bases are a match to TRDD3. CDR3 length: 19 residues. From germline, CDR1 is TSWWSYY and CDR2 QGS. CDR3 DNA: TGTGCTCTTGGGCAAACGATAAGGGGGATACCATCTTTGACAGCAAAACTCTTCTTT. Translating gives CALGQTIRGIPSLTAKLFF.

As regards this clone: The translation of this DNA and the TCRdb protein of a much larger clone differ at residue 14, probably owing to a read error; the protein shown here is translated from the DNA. The CDR3, as DNA: TGTGCTCTTGGGGAACGTGGAGCGGGGATACTGGGTACCGGTAAACTCATCTTT. Residues: CALGERGAGILGTGKLIF. V and J are TRDV1 and TRDJ1; 8 bases match TRDD3. Here the J gene was assigned by germline matching of the DNA, as TCRdb has none. The length of the CDR3 is 18 residues. Per germline, CDR1 TSWWSYY and CDR2 QGS.

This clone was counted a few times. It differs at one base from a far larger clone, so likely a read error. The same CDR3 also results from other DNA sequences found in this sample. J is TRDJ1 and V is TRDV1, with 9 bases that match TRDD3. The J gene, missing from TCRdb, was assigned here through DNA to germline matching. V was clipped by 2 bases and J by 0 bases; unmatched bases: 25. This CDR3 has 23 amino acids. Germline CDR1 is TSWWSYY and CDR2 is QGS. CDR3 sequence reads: CALGEGSFPSFVLGDGYTDKLIF. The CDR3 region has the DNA TGTGCTCTTGGGGAAGGTTCTTTCCCTTCGTTCGTACTGGGGGACGGATACACCGATAAACTCATCTTT.

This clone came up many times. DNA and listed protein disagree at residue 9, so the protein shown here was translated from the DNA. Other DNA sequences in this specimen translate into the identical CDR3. Written as DNA, the CDR3 is TGTGCTCTTGGGGAACTTCTCTACGGCCCTCATCTCACCGATAAACTCATCTTT. Its translation is CALGELLYGPHLTDKLIF. This chain uses TRDV1 with TRDJ1; no definite D call. The J gene, not given by TCRdb, was assigned here from a germline match of the nucleotide sequence. This CDR3 spans 18 amino acids. With 0 bases removed from V and 1 base from J, the gap between germline ends came to 18 bases. Germline CDR1 is TSWWSYY and CDR2 is QGS.

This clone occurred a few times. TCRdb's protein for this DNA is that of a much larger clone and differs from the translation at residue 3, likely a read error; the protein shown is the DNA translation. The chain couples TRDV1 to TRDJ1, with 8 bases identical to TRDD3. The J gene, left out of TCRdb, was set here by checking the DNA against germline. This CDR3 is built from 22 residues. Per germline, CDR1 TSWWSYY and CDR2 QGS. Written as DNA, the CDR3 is TGTGCTCCTGGGGAACTAAGACTGACCTTCTGGGGGAAAACTAGCTACACCGATAAACTCATCTTT. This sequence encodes CAPGELRLTFWGKTSYTDKLIF.

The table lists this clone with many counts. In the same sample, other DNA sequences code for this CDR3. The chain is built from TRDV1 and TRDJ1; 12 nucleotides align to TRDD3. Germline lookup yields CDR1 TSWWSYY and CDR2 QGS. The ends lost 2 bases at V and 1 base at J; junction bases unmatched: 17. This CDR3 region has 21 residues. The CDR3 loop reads CALGEYYPNNYWGIPTDKLIF. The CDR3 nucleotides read TGTGCTCTTGGGGAATACTACCCTAACAACTACTGGGGGATACCCACCGATAAACTCATCTTT.

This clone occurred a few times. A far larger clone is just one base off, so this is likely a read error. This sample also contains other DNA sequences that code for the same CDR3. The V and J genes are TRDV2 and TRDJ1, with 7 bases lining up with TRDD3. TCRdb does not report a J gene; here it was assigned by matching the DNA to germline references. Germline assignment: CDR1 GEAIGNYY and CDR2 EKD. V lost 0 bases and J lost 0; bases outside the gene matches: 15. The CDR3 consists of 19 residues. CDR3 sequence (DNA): TGTGCCTGTGACACCGTGGGCAGTGTTGTGGGGGACCACACCGATAAACTCATCTTT. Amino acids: CACDTVGSVVGDHTDKLIF.

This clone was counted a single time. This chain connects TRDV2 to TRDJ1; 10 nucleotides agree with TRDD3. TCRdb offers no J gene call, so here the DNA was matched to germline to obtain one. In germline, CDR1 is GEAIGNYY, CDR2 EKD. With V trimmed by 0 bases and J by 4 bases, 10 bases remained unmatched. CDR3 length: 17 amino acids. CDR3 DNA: TGTGCCTGTGACACCGTAGGACTGGGGGATTTTCGCGATAAACTCATCTTT. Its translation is CACDTVGLGDFRDKLIF.

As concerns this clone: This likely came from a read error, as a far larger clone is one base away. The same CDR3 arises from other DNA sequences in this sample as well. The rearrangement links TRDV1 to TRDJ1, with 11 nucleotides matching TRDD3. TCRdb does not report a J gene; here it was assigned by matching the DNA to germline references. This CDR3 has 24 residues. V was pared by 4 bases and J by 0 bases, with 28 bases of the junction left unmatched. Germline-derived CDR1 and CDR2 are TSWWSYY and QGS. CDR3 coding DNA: TGTGCTCTTGGGGCCTTCCCTGCGAATGGGGGATACGGGACAAGACCGCGGTACACCGATAAACTCATCTTT. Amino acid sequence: CALGAFPANGGYGTRPRYTDKLIF.